The clone carrying this T cell receptor (beta chain) was detected only a few times. CDR1 SGHVS and CDR2 FQNEAQ come from the germline V gene. V gave up 5 bases and J gave up 3 bases; unmatched junction bases: 7. The CDR3 sequence is 14 residues long. This sample is drawn from a study of blood T cell repertoires in COVID-19. About the research overall: PBMCs, B-cell-depleted T cells, or T cells provided the cDNA or gDNA that made up the material.

Seattle's enrolled individuals joined amid active infection and were then monitored longitudinally. Per the study methods: Amplification from reference gene primers served as the basis for estimated nucleated cell counts. Sequencing was performed with immunoSEQ multiplex PCR; in TCRdb, only in-frame clones are kept and a portion is missing. V, J and clone size reflect that table, while D and trimming were determined from the DNA. There are fewer than 200,000 clones in the sample; around nine tenths occur only once, and just over 2.5% lies in the top ten. The sequenced material came from peripheral blood. The receptor comes from a woman older than 75 with COVID-19, enrolled during active disease. The chain employs TRBV7-8 and TRBJ2-7; 7 nucleotides line up with TRBD1. In DNA form, the CDR3 reads TGTGCCAGCAGCCAAGGGACAGAGTTCTACGAGCAGTACTTC. Its translation is CASSQGTEFYEQYF.